This T cell receptor beta chain was captured by sequencing in a study of T cells of healthy individuals. The CDR3 is 15 residues long. V was clipped by 5 bases and J by 5 bases; unmatched bases: 10. Germline CDR1 and CDR2: MNHEY and SMNVEV (reference sequence). TCRdb ran MiXCR on the 5' RACE reads and lists one entry per CDR3 protein. Here the sample spans approximately 100,000 distinct CDR3 sequences, approximately 16% being singletons. The rearrangement uses TRBV27 and TRBJ1-1; 8 bases fit TRBD1. The sequence came from a human donor in good health. The DNA of the CDR3 is TGTGCCAGCAGTCCCCGGCAGGGGGCTTGGACTGAAGCTTTCTTT. It specifies CASSPRQGAWTEAFF.